What follows is one T cell receptor beta chain and its context. These data originate in a study of T cell responses to AZD1222 COVID-19 vaccine. Germline-derived CDR1 and CDR2 are SGHTA and FQGNSA. The V end was cut by 2 bases, the J end by 4 bases, with 11 bases between. The CDR3 consists of 14 residues. Assay used: immunoSEQ multiplex PCR; TCRdb lists only in-frame clones, some missing. Altogether about 85,000 clones are present, 86% being singletons, with the ten largest covering approximately 7.9%. The sequence came from an adult in good health. The chain has TRBV7-2 and TRBJ1-1; a weak D match, TRBD1 (5 bases). Material: peripheral blood, obtained on day 0 of AZD1222 vaccination. CDR3 bases: TGTGCCAGCAGCTTAAACCAGGGACGCACTGAAGCTTTCTTT. As protein: CASSLNQGRTEAFF.